This TCR beta chain was sequenced for a study of T cell responses to AZD1222 COVID-19 vaccine. Study-level findings and limits: Spike-specific TCR breadth and depth were elevated following two AZD1222 doses.

With respect to this clone: Its antigen is still unknown.

CDR3 length: 16 amino acids. CDR1 and CDR2 (germline): LNHDA, SQIVND (reference sequence). The V and J ends lost 5 bases and 5 bases, in that order; junction bases with no gene match: 11. Clones were sequenced by immunoSEQ multiplex PCR, and TCRdb holds only the in-frame ones, with some missing. The repertoire holds 90,000 to 100,000 clones, approximately 88% seen once, with 13% to 15% in the top ten. The sample consisted of peripheral blood, taken 28 days after the second AZD1222 dose. The clonotype was recovered from an adult who received the AZD1222 COVID-19 vaccine. This chain joins TRBV19 and TRBJ2-4; 8 positions agree with TRBD1. The chain's CDR3 is CASSAGTGDPQNIQYF. CDR3 nucleotide sequence: TGTGCCAGTAGTGCGGGGACAGGCGATCCTCAAAACATTCAGTACTTC.